This TCR beta chain was captured in a study of shared clonotypes between healthy human individuals. The CDR3 extends over 14 amino acids. The V gene's germline CDR1 is SNHLY and CDR2 FYNNEI. With 4 bases clipped from V and 0 bases from J, the junction kept 2 bases outside the gene matches. A note on this clone: Its antigen is as yet unknown. Different DNA sequences within this sample yield the same CDR3.

Study-wide findings and caveats: Only blood underwent sampling, and tissue repertoires likely differ. Roughly 5% of naive CD4 clonotypes were shared across a few donors. Among the subsets, naive ones generally showed larger estimated richness than memory ones.

Sequenced by immunoSEQ multiplex PCR; TCRdb stores in-frame clones only, minus some. The sample lists about 1.1 million clones; roughly 80% were seen once. The sequenced material came from memory CD4+ T cells from PBMCs. Subset in this sample: CD45RA-negative fraction. The TCR originated in a man aged 18 to 29 in good health. Some clones in this sample may be carry-over from other donors' samples. The J gene is TRBJ2-7, the V gene TRBV2, with 8 bases matching TRBD1. CDR3 DNA: TGTGCCAGCAGTGGTGGACAGGGCTCCTACGAGCAGTACTTC. Residues: CASSGGQGSYEQYF. Using reference TRBV2 and TRBJ2-7 for the parts outside the CDR3, the full variable domain is EPEVTQTPSHQVTQMGQEVILRCVPISNHLYFYWYRQILGQKVEFLVSFYNNEISEKSEIFDDQFSVERPDGSNFTLKIRSTKLEDSAMYFCASSGGQGSYEQYFGPGTRLTVT.